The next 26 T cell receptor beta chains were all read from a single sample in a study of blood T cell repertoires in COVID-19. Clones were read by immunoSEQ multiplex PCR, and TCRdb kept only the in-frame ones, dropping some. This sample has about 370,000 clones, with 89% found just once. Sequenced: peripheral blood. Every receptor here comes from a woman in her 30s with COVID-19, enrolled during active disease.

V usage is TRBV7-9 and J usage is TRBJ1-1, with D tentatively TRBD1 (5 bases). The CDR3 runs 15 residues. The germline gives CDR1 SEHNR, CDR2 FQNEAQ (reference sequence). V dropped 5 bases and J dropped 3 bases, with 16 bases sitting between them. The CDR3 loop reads CASSEAPWGDTEAFF. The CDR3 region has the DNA TGTGCCAGCAGCGAGGCCCCATGGGGGGACACTGAAGCTTTCTTT.

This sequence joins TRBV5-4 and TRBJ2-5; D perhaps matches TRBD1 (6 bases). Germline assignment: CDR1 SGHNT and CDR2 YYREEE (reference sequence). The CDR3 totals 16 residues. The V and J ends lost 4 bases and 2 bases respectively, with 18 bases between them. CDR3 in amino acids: CASSPDSATDQETQYF. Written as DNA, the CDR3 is TGTGCCAGCAGCCCGGACAGCGCCACTGATCAAGAGACCCAGTACTTC.

CDR3 region: CASSLYGTQSSLQGTQYF. The CDR3 DNA is TGTGCCAGCAGTTTATATGGTACTCAAAGCAGTTTACAGGGGACCCAGTACTTC. This rearrangement joins TRBV28 to TRBJ2-5; TRBD1 is a possible D gene (6 bases). This CDR3 comprises 18 residues. V lost 1 base, J lost 7 bases, and 25 bases lay in between. CDR1 is MDHEN and CDR2 is SYDVKM in the germline V gene.

The CDR3 DNA follows: TGTGCCAGTAGCCTACTGTCTGAGCAGTTCTTC. It specifies CASSLLSEQFF. The chain links TRBV19 to TRBJ2-1; no reliable D call. Germline assignment: CDR1 LNHDA and CDR2 SQIVND (reference sequence). The CDR3 contains 11 residues. V shed 6 bases and J shed 9 bases, with 9 bases lying between them. Complete variable domain (other parts from reference TRBV19 and TRBJ2-1): DGGITQSPKYLFRKEGQNVTLSCEQNLNHDAMYWYRQDPGQGLRLIYYSQIVNDFQKGDIAEGYSVSREKKESFPLTVTSAQKNPTAFYLCASSLLSEQFFGPGTRLTVL.

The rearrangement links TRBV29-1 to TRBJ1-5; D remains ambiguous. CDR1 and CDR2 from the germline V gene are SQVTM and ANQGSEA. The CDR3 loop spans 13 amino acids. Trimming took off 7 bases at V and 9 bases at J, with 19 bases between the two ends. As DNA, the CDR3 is TGCAGCGACCAACATCCCCGTCGGGGGCCCCAGCATTTT. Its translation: CSDQHPRRGPQHF.

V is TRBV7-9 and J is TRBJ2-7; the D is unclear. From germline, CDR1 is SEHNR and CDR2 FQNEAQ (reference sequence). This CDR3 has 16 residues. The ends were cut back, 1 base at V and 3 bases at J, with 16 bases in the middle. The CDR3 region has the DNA TGTGCCAGCAGCTTAGAAAGACAATTTCCCTTCTACGAGCAGTACTTC. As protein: CASSLERQFPFYEQYF.

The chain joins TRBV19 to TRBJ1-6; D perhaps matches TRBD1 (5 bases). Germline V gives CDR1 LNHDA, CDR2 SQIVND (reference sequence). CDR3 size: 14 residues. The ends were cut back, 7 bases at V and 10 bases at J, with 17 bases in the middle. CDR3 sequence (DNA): TGTGCCAGTACTTGGTCCCAGGGTGGATCACCCCTCCACTTT. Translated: CASTWSQGGSPLHF.

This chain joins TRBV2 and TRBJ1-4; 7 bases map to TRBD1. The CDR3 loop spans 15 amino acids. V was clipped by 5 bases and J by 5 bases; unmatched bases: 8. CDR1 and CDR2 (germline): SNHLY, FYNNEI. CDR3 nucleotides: TGTGCCAGCAGTCCTGGGACAGCCGGCAATGAAAAACTGTTTTTT. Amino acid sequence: CASSPGTAGNEKLFF.

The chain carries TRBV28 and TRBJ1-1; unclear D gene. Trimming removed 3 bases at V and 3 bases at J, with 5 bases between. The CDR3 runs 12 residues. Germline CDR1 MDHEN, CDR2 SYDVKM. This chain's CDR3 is CASSFQYTEAFF. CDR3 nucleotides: TGTGCCAGCAGTTTTCAATACACTGAAGCTTTCTTT.

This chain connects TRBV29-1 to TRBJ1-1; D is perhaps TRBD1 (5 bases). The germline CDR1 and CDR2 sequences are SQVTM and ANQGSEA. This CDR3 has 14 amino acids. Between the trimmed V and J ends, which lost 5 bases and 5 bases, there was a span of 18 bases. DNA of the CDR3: TGCAGCGTTCTTAGGATTTGGGGGAGGACTGAAGCTTTCTTT. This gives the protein CSVLRIWGRTEAFF.

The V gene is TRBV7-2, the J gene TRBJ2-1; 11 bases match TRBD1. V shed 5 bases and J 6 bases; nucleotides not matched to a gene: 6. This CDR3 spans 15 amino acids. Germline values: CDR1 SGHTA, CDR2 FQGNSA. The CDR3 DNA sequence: TGTGCCAGCAGCATACTCGGGACAGGGGGCAATGAGCAGTTCTTC. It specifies CASSILGTGGNEQFF.

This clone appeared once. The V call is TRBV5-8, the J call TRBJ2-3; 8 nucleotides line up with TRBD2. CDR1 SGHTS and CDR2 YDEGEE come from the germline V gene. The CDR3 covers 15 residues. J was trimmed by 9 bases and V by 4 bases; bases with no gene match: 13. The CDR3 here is CASSLLWLAGSTQYF. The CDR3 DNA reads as TGTGCCAGCAGCCTTCTTTGGCTAGCGGGTTCCACGCAGTATTTT.

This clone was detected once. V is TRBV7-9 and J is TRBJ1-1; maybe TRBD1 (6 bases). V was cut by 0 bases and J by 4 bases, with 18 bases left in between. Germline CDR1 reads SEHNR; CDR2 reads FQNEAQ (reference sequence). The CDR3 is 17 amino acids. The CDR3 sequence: CASSLAPLYRVATEAFF. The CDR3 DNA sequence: TGTGCCAGCAGCTTAGCCCCCCTCTACAGGGTGGCCACTGAAGCTTTCTTT.

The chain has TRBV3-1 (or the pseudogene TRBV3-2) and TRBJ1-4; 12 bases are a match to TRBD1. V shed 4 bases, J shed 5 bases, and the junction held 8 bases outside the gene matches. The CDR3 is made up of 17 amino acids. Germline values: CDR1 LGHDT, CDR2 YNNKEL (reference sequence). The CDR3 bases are TGTGCCAGCAGCCCCTCCGGGACAGGGGGCGAGAATGAAAAACTGTTTTTT. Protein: CASSPSGTGGENEKLFF.

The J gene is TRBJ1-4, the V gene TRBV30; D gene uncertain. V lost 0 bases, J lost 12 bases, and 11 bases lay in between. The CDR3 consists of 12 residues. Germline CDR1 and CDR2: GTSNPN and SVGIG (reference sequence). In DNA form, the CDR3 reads TGTGCCTGGAGTGTACGAGCGGGAGAACTGTTTTTT. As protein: CAWSVRAGELFF.

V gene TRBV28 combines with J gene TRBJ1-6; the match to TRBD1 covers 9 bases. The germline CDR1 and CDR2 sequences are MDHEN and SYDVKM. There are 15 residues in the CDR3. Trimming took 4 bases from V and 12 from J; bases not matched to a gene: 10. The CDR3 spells CASSSGVGQGKPLHF. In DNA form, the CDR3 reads TGTGCCAGCAGTTCGGGGGTGGGACAGGGTAAACCCCTCCACTTT.

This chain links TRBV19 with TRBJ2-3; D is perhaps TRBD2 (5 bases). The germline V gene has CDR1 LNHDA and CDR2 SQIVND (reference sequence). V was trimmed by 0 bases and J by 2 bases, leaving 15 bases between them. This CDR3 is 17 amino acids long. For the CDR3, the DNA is TGTGCCAGTAGTATAGACCCCAGTGAGCGGTTCACAGATACGCAGTATTTT. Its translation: CASSIDPSERFTDTQYF.

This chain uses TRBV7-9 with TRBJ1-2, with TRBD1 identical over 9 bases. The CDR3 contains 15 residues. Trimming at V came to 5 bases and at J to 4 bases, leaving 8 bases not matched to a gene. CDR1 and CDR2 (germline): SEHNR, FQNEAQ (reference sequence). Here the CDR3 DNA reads TGTGCCAGCAGCACCGGGACAGGGATTTCCTATGGCTACACCTTC. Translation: CASSTGTGISYGYTF. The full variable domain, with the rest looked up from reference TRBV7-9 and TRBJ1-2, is DTGVSQNPRHKITKRGQNVTFRCDPISEHNRLYWYRQTLGQGPEFLTYFQNEAQLEKSRLLSDRFSAERPKGSFSTLEIQRTEQGDSAMYLCASSTGTGISYGYTFGSGTRLTVV.

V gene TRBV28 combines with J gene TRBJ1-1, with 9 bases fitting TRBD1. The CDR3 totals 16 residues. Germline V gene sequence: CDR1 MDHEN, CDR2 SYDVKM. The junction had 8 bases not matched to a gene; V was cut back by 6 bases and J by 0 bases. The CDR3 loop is CASSPGTGYMNTEAFF. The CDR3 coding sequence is TGTGCCAGCAGCCCAGGGACAGGGTACATGAACACTGAAGCTTTCTTT.

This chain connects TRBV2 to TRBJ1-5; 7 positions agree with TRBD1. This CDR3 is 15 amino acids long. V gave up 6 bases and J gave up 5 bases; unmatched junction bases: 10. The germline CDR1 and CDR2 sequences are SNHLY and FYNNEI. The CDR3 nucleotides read TGTGCCAGCAGGCTGAAACAGGGGCGGGATCAGCCCCAGCATTTT. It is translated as CASRLKQGRDQPQHF.

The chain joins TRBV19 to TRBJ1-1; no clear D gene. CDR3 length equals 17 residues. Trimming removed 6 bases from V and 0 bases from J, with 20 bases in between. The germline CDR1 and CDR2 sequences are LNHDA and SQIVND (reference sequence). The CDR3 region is CASRRLLSDRLNTEAFF. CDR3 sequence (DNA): TGTGCCAGTAGGCGGTTGTTGAGCGATAGACTGAACACTGAAGCTTTCTTT.

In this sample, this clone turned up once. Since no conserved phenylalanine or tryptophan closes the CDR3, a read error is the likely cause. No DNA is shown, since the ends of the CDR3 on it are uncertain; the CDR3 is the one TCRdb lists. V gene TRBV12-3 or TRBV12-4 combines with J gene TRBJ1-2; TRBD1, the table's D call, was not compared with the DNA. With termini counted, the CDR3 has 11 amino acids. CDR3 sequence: CASSFSGQGEL.

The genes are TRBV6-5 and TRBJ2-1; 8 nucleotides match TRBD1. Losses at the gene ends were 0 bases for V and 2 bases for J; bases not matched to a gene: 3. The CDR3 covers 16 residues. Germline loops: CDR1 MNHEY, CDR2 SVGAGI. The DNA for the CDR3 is TGTGCCAGCAGTTACTCGACAGGGGCGGCCTACAATGAGCAGTTCTTC. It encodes CASSYSTGAAYNEQFF.

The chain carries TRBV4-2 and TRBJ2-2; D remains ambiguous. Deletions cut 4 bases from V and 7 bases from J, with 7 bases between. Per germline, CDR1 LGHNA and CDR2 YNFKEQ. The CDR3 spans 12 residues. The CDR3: CASSLGRGELFF. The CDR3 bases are TGTGCCAGCAGCCTTGGCCGCGGGGAGCTGTTTTTT.

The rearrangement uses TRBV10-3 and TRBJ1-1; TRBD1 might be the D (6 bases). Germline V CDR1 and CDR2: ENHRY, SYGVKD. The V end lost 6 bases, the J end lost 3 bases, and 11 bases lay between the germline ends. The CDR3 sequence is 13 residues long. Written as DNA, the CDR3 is TGTGCCATCAGAAGGAACAGGGACACTGAAGCTTTCTTT. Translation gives CAIRRNRDTEAFF.

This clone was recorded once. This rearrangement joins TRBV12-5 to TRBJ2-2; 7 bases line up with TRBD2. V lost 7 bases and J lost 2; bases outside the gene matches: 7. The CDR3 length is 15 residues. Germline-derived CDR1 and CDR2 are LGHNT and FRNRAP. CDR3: CASARLAVNTGELFF. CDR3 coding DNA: TGTGCTAGTGCCCGCCTAGCGGTAAACACCGGGGAGCTGTTTTTT.